Below, 9 T cell receptor beta chains from the same sample are listed, as sequenced in a study of tumor-infiltrating lymphocytes in primary liver carcinoma. With a constant-region primer, TCR beta cDNA was made from 450 to 550 ng of total RNA. Modified slightly, ARM-PCR produced TCR beta libraries over three nested multiplex PCR rounds. For around 9 cycles apiece, the opening two PCR rounds ran with TRBV1-TRBV30 forward primers and a C-beta reverse primer. TCRdb re-derived calls from the multiplex PCR reads in MiXCR, one entry per CDR3 protein. This sample has 150,000 to 200,000 distinct CDR3 sequences, with less than 65% found just once. Germline DNA was extracted alongside blood RNA, which was obtained from unsorted whole blood. What was sequenced was peripheral blood. These receptors all come from a woman aged 60 to 75 with primary liver carcinoma and hepatitis B virus infection.

This clonotype was observed many times. The chain has TRBV14 and TRBJ2-4; TRBD2 matches 8 bases. The germline CDR1 and CDR2 sequences are SGHDN and FVKESK. With V trimmed by 2 bases and J by 3 bases, 12 bases remained unmatched. The CDR3 is 18 residues long. The CDR3 loop is CASSQPPGLEMGKNIQYF. The DNA for the CDR3 is TGTGCCAGCAGCCAACCCCCGGGACTAGAGATGGGCAAAAACATTCAGTACTTC. The whole variable domain, filled in from reference TRBV14 and TRBJ2-4, reads EAGVTQFPSHSVIEKGQTVTLRCDPISGHDNLYWYRRVMGKEIKFLLHFVKESKQDESGMPNNRFLAERTGGTYSTLKVQPAELEDSGVYFCASSQPPGLEMGKNIQYFGAGTRLSVL.

This clonotype has more than one count but fewer than ten. The J gene is TRBJ1-6, the V gene TRBV14, with TRBD1 identical over 9 bases. The germline V gene has CDR1 SGHDN and CDR2 FVKESK. V was clipped by 0 bases and J by 10 bases; unmatched bases: 10. This CDR3 spans 17 amino acids. CDR3 loop: CASSQDLQGAFRSPLHF. In nucleotides, the CDR3 is TGTGCCAGCAGCCAAGATTTACAGGGGGCCTTTCGCTCACCCCTCCACTTT.

In its sample, this clonotype ranks as large. The gene calls are TRBV11-3 and TRBJ2-7, with 11 bases matching TRBD1. J lost 6 bases, V lost 1 base, and 5 bases had no gene match. The CDR3 sequence is 15 residues long. CDR1 and CDR2 from the germline V gene are SGHNT and YENEEA. CDR3 nucleotides: TGTGCCAGCAGCTTAGGGACAGGGGGCTCCCTCGAGCAGTACTTC. It encodes CASSLGTGGSLEQYF.

Comment on this clonotype: An end of the junction does not agree with germline; a read error may underlie this. The rearrangement joins TRBV6-6 to TRBJ2-7, with unresolved D. The CDR3 has 17 amino acids. Germline values: CDR1 MNHNY, CDR2 SVGAGI (reference sequence). The CDR3 spells CASSYYAIEERFYEQYF. The DNA of the CDR3 is TGTGCCAGCAGTTACTATGCAATCGAGGAAAGATTTTACGAACAGTACTTC.

This clonotype was seen only a few times. Since a much larger clone is just one base distant, this may be a read error. V gene TRBV12-3 or TRBV12-4 combines with J gene TRBJ2-5; 8 nucleotides line up with TRBD2. There are 14 residues in the CDR3. CDR3 coding DNA: TGTGCCAGCAGCTCCGGGACTAGGGGAGAGACCCACTACTTC. This translates into CASSSGTRGETHYF.

This clonotype has ten or more counts. This chain joins TRBV11-2 and TRBJ2-7; 9 nucleotides align to TRBD2. This CDR3 is built from 16 residues. The V segment lost 3 bases and the J segment 3 bases; nucleotides outside the gene matches: 9. Germline assignment: CDR1 SGHAT and CDR2 FQNNGV. CDR3 bases: TGTGCCAGCAGCTTTCAGGGCGGGAGGGCCTTCTACGAGCAGTACTTC. Translated: CASSFQGGRAFYEQYF.

Note on this clonotype: At one end the junction does not follow the germline gene, possibly because of a read error. This chain uses TRBV10-3 with TRBJ1-2; 12 bases map to TRBD1. Germline-derived CDR1 and CDR2 are ENHRY and SYGVKD. The CDR3 is 16 residues long. The CDR3 region has the DNA TGTGCCATCAGTGGGTCCGGGACAGGGGGCGACTATGGCTGCATCTTC. Protein sequence: CAISGSGTGGDYGCIF.

Details on this clonotype: One end of the junction is discordant with germline, which a read error may explain. The V call is TRBV29-1, the J call TRBJ2-1; a weak D match, TRBD2 (6 bases). Looked up from germline, CDR1 is SQVTM and CDR2 is ANQGSEA. This CDR3 is 12 amino acids long. The CDR3 is CSGRAEGNEQFF. The CDR3 coding sequence is TGTAGCGGCCGAGCTGAGGGCAATGAGCAGTTCTTC.

This clonotype has a handful of counts. This rearrangement joins TRBV6-1 to TRBJ1-1, with D unclear. This CDR3 region has 13 residues. CDR1 is MNHNS and CDR2 is SASEGT in the germline V gene. Between the trimmed V and J ends, which lost 7 bases and 4 bases, there was a span of 13 bases. The CDR3 here is CASTTETGTEAFF. CDR3 nucleotides: TGTGCCAGCACCACTGAGACGGGCACTGAAGCTTTCTTT.